Sequencing of this TCR beta chain was carried out in a study of neurological immune-mediated disorders. General study findings and limits: HTLV-1-associated myelopathy had the most TCR clonal expansion, whereas multiple sclerosis had the least (lower than in healthy controls). The multiple sclerosis repertoire cluster was not associated with any clinical or MRI feature.

Unmatched junction bases numbered 8, after V lost 5 bases and J lost 5 bases. The CDR3 has 15 residues. This clonotype showed up many times. Its cognate antigen is unknown. The authors produced cDNA by 5'RACE using 10-nucleotide random UMIs. TCRdb fed the 5' RACE reads into MiXCR, producing one record per CDR3 protein. Of about 69,000 distinct CDR3 sequences in the sample, around 4.2% were seen once. The unsorted libraries originated from 2 million PBMCs kept at -80 C. The TCR was taken from a man younger than 45 with multiple sclerosis. This chain uses TRBV12-3 or TRBV12-4 with TRBJ2-2; 7 positions match TRBD1. Sequenced: PBMCs. Here the CDR3 DNA reads TGTGCCAGCAGTCTCTACGGGACAGAGACCGGGGAGCTGTTTTTT. Translated: CASSLYGTETGELFF.